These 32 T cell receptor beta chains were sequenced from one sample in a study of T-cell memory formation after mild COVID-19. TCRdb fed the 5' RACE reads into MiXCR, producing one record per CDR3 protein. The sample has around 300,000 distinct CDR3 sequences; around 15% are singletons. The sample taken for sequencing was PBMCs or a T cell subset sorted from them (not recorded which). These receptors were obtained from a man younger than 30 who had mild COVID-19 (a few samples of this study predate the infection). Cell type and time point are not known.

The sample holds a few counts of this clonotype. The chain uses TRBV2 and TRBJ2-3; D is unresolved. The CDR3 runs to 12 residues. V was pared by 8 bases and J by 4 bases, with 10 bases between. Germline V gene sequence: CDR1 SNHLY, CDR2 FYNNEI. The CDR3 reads CASAVRADTQYF. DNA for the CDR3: TGTGCCAGCGCAGTTCGGGCAGATACGCAGTATTTT.

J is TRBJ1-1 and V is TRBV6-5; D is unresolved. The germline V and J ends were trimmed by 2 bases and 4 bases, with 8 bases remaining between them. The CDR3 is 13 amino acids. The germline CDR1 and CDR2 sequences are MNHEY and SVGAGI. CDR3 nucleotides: TGTGCCAGCAGTTACCGAGAAACCACTGAAGCTTTCTTT. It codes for CASSYRETTEAFF.

The CDR3 spells CASSPNQNRARYV. CDR3 in DNA: TGTGCCAGCAGCCCAAACCAGAACAGGGCCAGGTACGTC. The chain joins TRBV6-6 to TRBJ2-7, with D perhaps matching TRBD1 (6 bases). Per germline, CDR1 MNHNY and CDR2 SVGAGI (reference sequence). This CDR3 spans 13 amino acids. Trimming pared 6 bases from V and 12 bases from J, leaving 21 bases between.

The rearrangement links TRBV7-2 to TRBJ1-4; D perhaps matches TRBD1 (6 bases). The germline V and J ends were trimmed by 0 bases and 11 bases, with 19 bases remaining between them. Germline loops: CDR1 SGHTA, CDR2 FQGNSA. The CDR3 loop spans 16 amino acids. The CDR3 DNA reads TGTGCCAGCAGCTTAGCGCTAAAGGGGGGATCGGACAAACTGTTTTTT. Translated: CASSLALKGGSDKLFF. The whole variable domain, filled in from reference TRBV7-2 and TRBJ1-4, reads GAGVSQSPSNKVTEKGKDVELRCDPISGHTALYWYRQSLGQGLEFLIYFQGNSAPDKSGLPSDRFSAERTGGSVSTLTIQRTQQEDSAVYLCASSLALKGGSDKLFFGSGTQLSVL.

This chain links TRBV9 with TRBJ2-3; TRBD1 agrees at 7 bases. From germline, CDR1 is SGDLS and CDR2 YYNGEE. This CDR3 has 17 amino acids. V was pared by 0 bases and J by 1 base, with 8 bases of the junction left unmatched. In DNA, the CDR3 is TGTGCCAGCAGCGTAGCCCCCGGTGGACAGGGCACAGATACGCAGTATTTT. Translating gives CASSVAPGGQGTDTQYF.

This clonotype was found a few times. The CDR3 reads CASSQEYTSTDTQYF. The CDR3 DNA sequence: TGCGCCAGCAGCCAAGAATATACAAGCACAGATACGCAGTATTTT. The chain uses TRBV4-3 and TRBJ2-3; D remains unclear. The germline V and J ends were trimmed by 0 bases and 0 bases, with 7 bases remaining between them. In germline, CDR1 is LGHNA, CDR2 YSLEER. The CDR3 totals 15 residues.

This chain's CDR3 is CSAGGRGDEQYV. CDR3 coding DNA: TGCAGTGCAGGGGGGAGGGGCGACGAGCAGTACGTC. The chain couples TRBV20-1 to TRBJ2-7; a possible D gene is TRBD2 (7 bases). Germline lookup yields CDR1 DFQATT and CDR2 SNEGSKA (reference sequence). The CDR3 has 12 amino acids. Trimming removed 6 bases at V and 5 bases at J, with 14 bases between.

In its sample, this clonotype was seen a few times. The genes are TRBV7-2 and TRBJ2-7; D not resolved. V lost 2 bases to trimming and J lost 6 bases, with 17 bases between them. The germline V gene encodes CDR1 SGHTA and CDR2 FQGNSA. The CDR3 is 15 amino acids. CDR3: CASSLNVGLPPEQYF. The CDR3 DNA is TGTGCCAGCAGCTTAAACGTCGGGCTTCCTCCCGAGCAGTACTTC.

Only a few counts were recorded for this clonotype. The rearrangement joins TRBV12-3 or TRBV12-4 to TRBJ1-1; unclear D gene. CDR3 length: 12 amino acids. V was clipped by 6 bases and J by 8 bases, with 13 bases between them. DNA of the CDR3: TGTGCCAGCAGACCGACGGCCGGAGAAGCTTTCTTT. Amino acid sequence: CASRPTAGEAFF.

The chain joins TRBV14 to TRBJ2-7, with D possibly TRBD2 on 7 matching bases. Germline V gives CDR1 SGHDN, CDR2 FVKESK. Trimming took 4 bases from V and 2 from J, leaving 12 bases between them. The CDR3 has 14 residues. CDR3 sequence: CASSLRRGPYEQYF. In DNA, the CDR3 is TGTGCCAGCAGCCTTAGGCGGGGGCCCTACGAGCAGTACTTC.

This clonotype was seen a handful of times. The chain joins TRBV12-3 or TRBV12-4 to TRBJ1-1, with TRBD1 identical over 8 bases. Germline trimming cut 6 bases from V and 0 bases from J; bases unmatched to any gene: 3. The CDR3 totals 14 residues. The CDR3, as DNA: TGTGCCAGCAGGATGGGACAGGTGAACACTGAAGCTTTCTTT. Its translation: CASRMGQVNTEAFF.

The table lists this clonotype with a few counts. CDR3 nucleotide sequence: TGCGCCAGCAGCTTGGATTTGGGTCGTGTAGGGAGCGCTGAAGCTTTCTTT. It specifies CASSLDLGRVGSAEAFF. The chain employs TRBV5-1 and TRBJ1-1, with D uncertain. This CDR3 has 17 amino acids. Germline values: CDR1 SGHRS, CDR2 YFSETQ. V shed 0 bases and J shed 6 bases, with 21 bases lying between them. Full variable domain (remainder filled in from reference TRBV5-1 and TRBJ1-1): KAGVTQTPRYLIKTRGQQVTLSCSPISGHRSVSWYQQTPGQGLQFLFEYFSETQRNKGNFPGRFSGRQFSNSRSEMNVSTLELGDSALYLCASSLDLGRVGSAEAFFGQGTRLTVV.

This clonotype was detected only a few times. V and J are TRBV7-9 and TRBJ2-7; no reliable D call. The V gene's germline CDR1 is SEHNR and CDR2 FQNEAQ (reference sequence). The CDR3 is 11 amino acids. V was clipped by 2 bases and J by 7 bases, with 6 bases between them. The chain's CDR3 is CASSLTEEQYF. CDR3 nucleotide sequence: TGTGCCAGCAGCTTAACGGAGGAGCAGTACTTC.

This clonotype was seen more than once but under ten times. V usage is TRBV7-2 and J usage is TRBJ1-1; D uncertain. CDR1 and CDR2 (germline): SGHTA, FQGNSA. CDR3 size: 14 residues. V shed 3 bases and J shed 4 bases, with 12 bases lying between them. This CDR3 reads CASSFRVSSTEAFF. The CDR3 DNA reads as TGTGCCAGCAGCTTTAGGGTTAGTAGCACTGAAGCTTTCTTT.

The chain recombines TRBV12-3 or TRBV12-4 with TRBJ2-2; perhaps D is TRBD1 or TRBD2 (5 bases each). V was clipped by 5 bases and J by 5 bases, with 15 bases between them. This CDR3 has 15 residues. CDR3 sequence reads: CASSPPGPPTGELFF. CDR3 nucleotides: TGTGCCAGCAGTCCTCCGGGACCCCCGACCGGGGAGCTGTTTTTT.

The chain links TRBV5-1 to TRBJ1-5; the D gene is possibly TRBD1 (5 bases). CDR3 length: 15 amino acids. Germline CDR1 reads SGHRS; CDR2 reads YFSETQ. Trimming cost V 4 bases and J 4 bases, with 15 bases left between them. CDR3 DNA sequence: TGCGCCAGCAGCCCGGGACCCGCGGGGAATCAGCCCCAGCATTTT. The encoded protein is CASSPGPAGNQPQHF.

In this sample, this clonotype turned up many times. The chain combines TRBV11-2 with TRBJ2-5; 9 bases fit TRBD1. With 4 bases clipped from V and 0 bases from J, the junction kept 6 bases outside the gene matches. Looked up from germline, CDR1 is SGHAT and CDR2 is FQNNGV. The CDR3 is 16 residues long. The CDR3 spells CASSSGQGIDQETQYF. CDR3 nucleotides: TGTGCCAGCAGCTCTGGACAGGGGATAGACCAAGAGACCCAGTACTTC.

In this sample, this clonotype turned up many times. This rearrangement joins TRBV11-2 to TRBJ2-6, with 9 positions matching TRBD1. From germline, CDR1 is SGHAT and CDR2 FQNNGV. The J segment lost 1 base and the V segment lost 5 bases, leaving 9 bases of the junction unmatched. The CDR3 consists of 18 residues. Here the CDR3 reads CASSRGQGIFSGANVLTF. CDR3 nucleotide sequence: TGTGCCAGCAGCCGCGGACAGGGGATCTTTTCTGGGGCCAACGTCCTGACTTTC.

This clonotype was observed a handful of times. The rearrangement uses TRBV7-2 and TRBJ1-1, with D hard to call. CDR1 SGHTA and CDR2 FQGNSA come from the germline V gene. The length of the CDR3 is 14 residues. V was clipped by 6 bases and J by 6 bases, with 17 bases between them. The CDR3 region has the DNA TGTGCCAGCAGATCAGGAGTCGTCCTCGCTGAAGCTTTCTTT. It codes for CASRSGVVLAEAFF.

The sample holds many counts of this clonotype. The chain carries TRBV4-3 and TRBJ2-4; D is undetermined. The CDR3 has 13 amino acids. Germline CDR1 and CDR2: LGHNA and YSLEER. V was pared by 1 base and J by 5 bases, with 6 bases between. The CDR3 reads CASSQGQQNIQYF. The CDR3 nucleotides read TGCGCCAGCAGCCAAGGGCAGCAAAACATTCAGTACTTC.

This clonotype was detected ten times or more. CDR3 amino acids: CASSPSPGGNEQFF. The CDR3 bases are TGTGCCAGCTCACCATCACCGGGGGGGAATGAGCAGTTCTTC. The chain combines TRBV18 with TRBJ2-1; TRBD2 aligns across 8 bases. The V gene's germline CDR1 is KGHSH and CDR2 LQKENI. CDR3 length: 14 residues. The V and J ends lost 2 bases and 7 bases, in that order; junction bases with no gene match: 4.

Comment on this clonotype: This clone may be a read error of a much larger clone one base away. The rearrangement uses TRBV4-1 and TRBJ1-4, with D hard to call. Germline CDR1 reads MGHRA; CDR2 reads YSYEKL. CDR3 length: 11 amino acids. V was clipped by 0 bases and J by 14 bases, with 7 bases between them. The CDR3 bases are TGCGCCAGCAGCCAAGATTGGGTGCTGTTTTTT. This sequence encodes CASSQDWVLFF.

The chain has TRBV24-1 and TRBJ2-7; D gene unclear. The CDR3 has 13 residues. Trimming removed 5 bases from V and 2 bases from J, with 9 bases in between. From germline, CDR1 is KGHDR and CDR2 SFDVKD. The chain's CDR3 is CATSGHGPYEQYF. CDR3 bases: TGTGCCACCAGTGGTCATGGGCCCTACGAGCAGTACTTC.

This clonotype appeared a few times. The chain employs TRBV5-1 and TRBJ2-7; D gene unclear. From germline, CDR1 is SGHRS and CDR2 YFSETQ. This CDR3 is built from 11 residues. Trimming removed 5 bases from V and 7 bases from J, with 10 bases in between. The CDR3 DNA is TGCGCCAGCAGATTAAGGGAAGAGCAGTACGTC. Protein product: CASRLREEQYV.

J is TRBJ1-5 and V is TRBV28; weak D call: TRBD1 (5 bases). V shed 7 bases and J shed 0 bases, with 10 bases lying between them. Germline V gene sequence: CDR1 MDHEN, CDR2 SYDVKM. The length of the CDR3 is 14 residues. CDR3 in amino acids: CASTSGGSNQPQHF. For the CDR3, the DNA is TGTGCCAGCACCTCCGGGGGTAGCAATCAGCCCCAGCATTTT.

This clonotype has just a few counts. CDR3 sequence (DNA): TGTGCCAGCTCACCTGGACTTCTCGGAAACACCATATATTTT. It codes for CASSPGLLGNTIYF. V and J are TRBV18 and TRBJ1-3, with D unresolved. Germline CDR1 reads KGHSH; CDR2 reads LQKENI. Trimming stripped 3 bases from V and 4 bases from J, with 10 bases between. This CDR3 comprises 14 residues.

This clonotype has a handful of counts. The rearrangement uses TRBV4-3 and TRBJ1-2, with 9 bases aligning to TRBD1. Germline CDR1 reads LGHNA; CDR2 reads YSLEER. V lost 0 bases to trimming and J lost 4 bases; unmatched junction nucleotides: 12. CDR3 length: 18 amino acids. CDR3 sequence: CASSQDGNRGPRSYGYTF. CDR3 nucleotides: TGCGCCAGCAGCCAAGATGGGAACAGGGGGCCGAGGAGCTATGGCTACACCTTC.

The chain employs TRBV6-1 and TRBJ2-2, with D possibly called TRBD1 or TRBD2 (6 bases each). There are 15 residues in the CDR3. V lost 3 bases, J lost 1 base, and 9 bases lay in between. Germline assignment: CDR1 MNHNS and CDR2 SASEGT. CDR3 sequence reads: CASSDGGQNTGELFF. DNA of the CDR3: TGTGCCAGCAGTGATGGGGGGCAGAACACCGGGGAGCTGTTTTTT.

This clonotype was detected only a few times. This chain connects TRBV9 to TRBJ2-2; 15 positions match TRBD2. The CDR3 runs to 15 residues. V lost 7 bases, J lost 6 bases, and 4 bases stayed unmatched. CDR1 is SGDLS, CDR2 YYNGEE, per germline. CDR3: CASSRTSGGAGELFF. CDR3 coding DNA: TGTGCCAGCTCACGGACTAGCGGGGGGGCCGGGGAGCTGTTTTTT.

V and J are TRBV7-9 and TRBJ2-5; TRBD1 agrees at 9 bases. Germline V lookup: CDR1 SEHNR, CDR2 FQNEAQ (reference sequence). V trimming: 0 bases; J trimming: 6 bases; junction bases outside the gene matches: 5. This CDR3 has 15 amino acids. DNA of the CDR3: TGTGCCAGCAGCTTAGCAAGGACAGGGGACCAGACCCAGTACTTC. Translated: CASSLARTGDQTQYF.

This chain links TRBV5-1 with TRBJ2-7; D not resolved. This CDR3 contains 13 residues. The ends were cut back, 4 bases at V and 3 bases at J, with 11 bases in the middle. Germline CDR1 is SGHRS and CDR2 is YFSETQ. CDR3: CASSRGILYEQYF. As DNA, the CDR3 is TGCGCCAGCAGCCGTGGGATCCTCTACGAGCAGTACTTC. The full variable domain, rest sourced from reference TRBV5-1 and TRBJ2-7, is KAGVTQTPRYLIKTRGQQVTLSCSPISGHRSVSWYQQTPGQGLQFLFEYFSETQRNKGNFPGRFSGRQFSNSRSEMNVSTLELGDSALYLCASSRGILYEQYFGPGTRLTVT.

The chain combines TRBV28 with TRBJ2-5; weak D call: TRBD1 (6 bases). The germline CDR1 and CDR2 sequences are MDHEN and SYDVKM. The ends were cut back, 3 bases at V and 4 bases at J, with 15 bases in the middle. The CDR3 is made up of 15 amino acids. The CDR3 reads CASSFERRGRETQYF. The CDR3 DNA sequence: TGTGCCAGCAGTTTCGAGCGCAGGGGTAGAGAGACCCAGTACTTC.